Below are 5 T cell receptor beta chains sequenced from a single sample in a study of blood T cell repertoires in COVID-19. Clones were read by immunoSEQ multiplex PCR, and TCRdb kept only the in-frame ones, dropping some. The data hold 100,000 to 150,000 clones, with roughly four fifths observed a single time. Input material: peripheral blood. Receptor source: a man aged 55-75 years with acute or convalescent COVID-19.

The V gene is TRBV6-2 or TRBV6-3, the J gene TRBJ2-5; tentative D call: TRBD2 (6 bases). V lost 6 bases and J lost 1, with 15 bases in between. Germline-derived CDR1 and CDR2 are MNHEY and SVGEGT. This CDR3 region has 15 residues. In DNA, the CDR3 is TGTGCCAGCAGCTCTCGTCCTAGCGCCCAAGAGACCCAGTACTTC. It encodes CASSSRPSAQETQYF.

This clone was counted once. This CDR3 reads CASRRTGKRGQPQHF. The DNA of the CDR3 is TGTGCCAGCAGGCGCACAGGGAAGAGAGGCCAGCCCCAGCATTTT. The genes are TRBV6-5 and TRBJ1-5, with D perhaps TRBD1 (6 bases). The germline V gene encodes CDR1 MNHEY and CDR2 SVGAGI. V was shortened by 6 bases and J by 7 bases, with 19 bases between the two germline ends. This CDR3 region has 15 residues.

The V call is TRBV19, the J call TRBJ1-4; D not certain. The CDR3 length is 13 residues. Trimming pared 5 bases from V and 10 bases from J, leaving 14 bases between. Germline V gene lookup returns CDR1 LNHDA and CDR2 SQIVND (reference sequence). The CDR3 reads CASSPSLSGKLFF. The CDR3, as DNA: TGTGCCAGTAGTCCGTCGTTGAGCGGAAAACTGTTTTTT.

The chain is built from TRBV5-1 and TRBJ2-2; TRBD2 agrees at 10 bases. V was clipped by 0 bases and J by 2 bases; unmatched bases: 4. The CDR3 extends over 17 amino acids. Germline CDR1 reads SGHRS; CDR2 reads YFSETQ. This CDR3 reads CASSLASGRRNTGELFF. The CDR3 DNA sequence: TGCGCCAGCAGCTTGGCTAGCGGGAGACGCAACACCGGGGAGCTGTTTTTT.

The chain carries TRBV18 and TRBJ1-1, with D possibly matching TRBD1 (6 bases). This CDR3 contains 14 residues. Germline loops: CDR1 KGHSH, CDR2 LQKENI. The V and J ends lost 4 bases and 1 base respectively, with 10 bases between them. The CDR3 spells CASSRLDRNTEAFF. The CDR3 DNA reads as TGTGCCAGCTCACGACTGGACAGGAACACTGAAGCTTTCTTT.